This T cell receptor beta chain was profiled in a study of blood T cell repertoires in COVID-19. Assay used: immunoSEQ multiplex PCR; TCRdb lists only in-frame clones, some missing. The data hold 240,000 or so clones, with roughly 90% observed a single time. The sequence was collected from a man between 40 and 49 years old who had recovered from COVID-19. Sequencing used PBMCs or T cells enriched from blood (not recorded which).

The CDR3 is CASSPPPRGESPLHF. In DNA, the CDR3 is TGTGCCAGTAGTCCCCCTCCCAGGGGTGAATCACCCCTCCACTTT. J is TRBJ1-6 and V is TRBV19; the D gene is possibly TRBD1 (6 bases). Trimming removed 5 bases at V and 10 bases at J, with 18 bases between. This CDR3 has 15 amino acids. The V gene's germline CDR1 is LNHDA and CDR2 SQIVND (reference sequence).